This T cell receptor beta chain is from a study of blood T cell repertoires in COVID-19. This clone is a singleton in its sample. Profiled with immunoSEQ multiplex PCR; TCRdb holds only in-frame clones, not every one. The data show around 270,000 clones, 87% seen once. The CDR3 covers 14 residues. Germline values: CDR1 MDHEN, CDR2 SYDVKM. Trimming removed 6 bases at V and 4 bases at J, with 15 bases between. The chain has TRBV28 and TRBJ1-2; no reliable D call. The sequenced sample was peripheral blood. This clonotype was sampled from a woman aged 45 to 65 with acute or convalescent COVID-19. The chain's CDR3 is CASSVRIRGYGYTF. The CDR3 bases are TGTGCCAGCAGCGTCCGGATCCGAGGCTATGGCTACACCTTC.